The rows below give T cell receptor beta chains drawn from one sample of a study of T cell responses to AZD1222 COVID-19 vaccine. The data were produced by immunoSEQ multiplex PCR, yet TCRdb's version contains in-frame clones alone and is incomplete. The table has some 200,000 clones, roughly nine tenths seen once. The starting material was peripheral blood, obtained 28 days after the second AZD1222 dose. These receptors were taken from an adult who received the AZD1222 COVID-19 vaccine. Both conserved end residues are part of each CDR3. The D gene is left open where the match is weak. Clone size is stated in some rows and not others, as once, few, many or a class when expanded.

abundance	v_gene	j_gene	d_gene	CDR3aa	CDR3nt
-	TRBV4-1	TRBJ2-7	-	CASSLTGTSYEQYF	TGCGCCAGCAGCCTCACCGGGACAAGTTACGAGCAGTACTTC
-	TRBV28	TRBJ2-1	TRBD2	CASSSLDGRESNNEQFF	TGTGCCAGCAGTTCCCTAGATGGGCGGGAGTCCAACAATGAGCAGTTCTTC
-	TRBV6-2/TRBV6-3	TRBJ2-1	TRBD2	CASSSLGREPHNEQFF	TGTGCCAGCAGCAGCCTGGGGCGGGAGCCCCACAATGAGCAGTTCTTC
-	TRBV7-9	TRBJ2-3	TRBD2	CASSSVAGGLGLVADTQYF	TGTGCCAGCAGCTCTGTAGCGGGAGGGCTCGGGTTGGTTGCAGATACGCAGTATTTT
once	TRBV2	TRBJ1-2	TRBD1	CASREQGINYGYTF	TGTGCCAGCAGAGAACAGGGGATTAACTATGGCTACACCTTC
-	TRBV28	TRBJ1-2	-	CASNLRGAGHGYTF	TGTGCCAGCAACCTTAGGGGCGCGGGGCATGGCTACACCTTC
once	TRBV5-1	TRBJ2-5	-	CASSLRGAGETQYF	TGCGCCAGCAGCTTGCGCGGGGCGGGAGAGACCCAGTACTTC
once	TRBV7-2	TRBJ2-2	-	CASSLGSLTGELFF	TGTGCCAGCAGCTTAGGCAGTTTAACCGGGGAGCTGTTTTTT
once	TRBV7-9	TRBJ1-1	-	CASSLLVNTEAFF	TGTGCCAGCAGCTTATTGGTGAACACTGAAGCTTTCTTT
-	TRBV27	TRBJ2-7	-	CASSSLGQGREQYF	TGTGCCAGCAGTTCCCTCGGTCAAGGGCGCGAGCAGTACTTC
-	TRBV5-5	TRBJ2-3	TRBD2	CASSLRVLAGFSTDTQYF	TGTGCCAGCAGCTTGAGGGTTCTAGCGGGGTTTAGCACAGATACGCAGTATTTT
-	TRBV24-1	TRBJ2-2	-	CATSDRTTRTGELFF	TGTGCCACCAGTGATCGAACGACTAGAACCGGGGAGCTGTTTTTT
-	TRBV19	TRBJ2-7	TRBD2	CASSLMGGGSYEQYF	TGTGCCAGTAGTCTAATGGGGGGGGGCTCCTACGAGCAGTACTTC
once	TRBV5-5	TRBJ1-1	-	CASSLVPMNTEAFF	TGTGCCAGCAGCTTGGTCCCGATGAACACTGAAGCTTTCTTT
-	TRBV27	TRBJ2-7	TRBD2	CASSFRGGTSGSFYEQYF	TGTGCCAGCAGTTTCCGGGGGGGGACTAGCGGGAGCTTCTACGAGCAGTACTTC
once	TRBV5-4	TRBJ1-6	TRBD1	CASSLDPGGSPLHF	TGTGCCAGCAGCTTGGATCCAGGGGGTTCACCCCTCCACTTT
-	TRBV5-1	TRBJ1-1	TRBD1	CASSFGTGFNTEAFF	TGCGCCAGCAGCTTCGGGACAGGGTTTAACACTGAAGCTTTCTTT
-	TRBV29-1	TRBJ2-3	-	CSVEYRVTDTQYF	TGCAGCGTTGAATATCGTGTGACAGATACGCAGTATTTT
-	TRBV30	TRBJ2-7	TRBD1	CAWIPGQSSYEQYF	TGTGCCTGGATCCCGGGACAGAGCTCCTACGAGCAGTACTTC
-	TRBV5-1	TRBJ2-1	TRBD1	CASSLAGQGNYNEQFF	TGCGCCAGCAGCTTGGCCGGACAGGGTAACTACAATGAGCAGTTCTTC
-	TRBV12-5	TRBJ2-1	-	CASGFMAGPSYNEQFF	TGTGCTAGTGGTTTTATGGCGGGACCCTCCTACAATGAGCAGTTCTTC
-	TRBV7-9	TRBJ1-4	-	CASSSNANLNEKLFF	TGTGCCAGCAGCTCTAACGCCAATTTAAATGAAAAACTGTTTTTT
-	TRBV29-1	TRBJ1-1	-	CSVDYYTEAFF	TGCAGCGTTGACTATTACACTGAAGCTTTCTTT
-	TRBV5-1	TRBJ2-1	TRBD2	CASSLGLAGAARAYNEQFF	TGCGCCAGCAGCTTGGGACTAGCGGGGGCGGCTAGGGCCTACAATGAGCAGTTCTTC
-	TRBV28	TRBJ1-3	-	CASERGQTLSGNTIYF	TGTGCCAGCGAGAGAGGACAGACCCTCTCTGGAAACACCATATATTTT
-	TRBV28	TRBJ2-7	TRBD1	CASSVDRVSYEQYF	TGTGCCAGCAGTGTCGACAGGGTCTCCTACGAGCAGTACTTC
once	TRBV3-1/TRBV3-2	TRBJ1-4	-	CASSPLGGGVWERLFF	TGTGCCAGCAGCCCCTTAGGGGGGGGCGTCTGGGAAAGACTGTTTTTT
-	TRBV27	TRBJ1-3	-	CASRPQDSGNTIYF	TGTGCCAGCAGACCACAGGACTCTGGAAACACCATATATTTT
-	TRBV6-2/TRBV6-3	TRBJ2-3	-	CASTPLKGPSTDTQYF	TGTGCCAGCACCCCCCTTAAGGGCCCTAGCACAGATACGCAGTATTTT
-	TRBV4-1	TRBJ1-5	-	CASSQEKGERSNQPQHF	TGCGCCAGCAGCCAGGAGAAAGGAGAGAGGAGCAATCAGCCCCAGCATTTT
-	TRBV6-5	TRBJ1-5	-	CATHLRQGQPQHF	TGTGCCACACACCTAAGACAAGGGCAGCCCCAGCATTTT
-	TRBV5-4	TRBJ1-3	-	CASSSISGNAGNTIYF	TGTGCCAGCAGCTCCATTTCAGGGAACGCTGGAAACACCATATATTTT
-	TRBV4-1	TRBJ1-1	TRBD1	CASSPPGTGRNTEAFF	TGCGCCAGCAGCCCCCCTGGGACAGGAAGGAACACTGAAGCTTTCTTT
-	TRBV5-1	TRBJ1-5	-	CASSAQGGQPQHF	TGCGCCAGCAGCGCACAGGGTGGACAGCCCCAGCATTTT
-	TRBV18	TRBJ2-3	TRBD2	CASSQRLAGGHKVTDTQYF	TGTGCCAGCTCACAACGACTAGCGGGAGGGCACAAGGTCACAGATACGCAGTATTTT
once	TRBV28	TRBJ1-2	TRBD1	CASSLLGTELYGYTF	TGTGCCAGCAGTTTATTAGGGACAGAGCTATATGGCTACACCTTC
-	TRBV27	TRBJ1-4	-	CASSPSGSTNEKLFF	TGTGCCAGCAGTCCATCAGGGTCCACTAATGAAAAACTGTTTTTT
once	TRBV10-1	TRBJ2-2	TRBD2	CASSEWTSGSPGELFF	TGCGCCAGCAGTGAGTGGACTAGCGGGAGCCCCGGGGAGCTGTTTTTT
-	TRBV28	TRBJ2-3	TRBD2	CASSFGGTWGDTQYF	TGTGCCAGCAGTTTCGGGGGGACCTGGGGAGATACGCAGTATTTT
-	TRBV28	TRBJ2-7	-	CASSYSYEQYF	TGTGCCAGCAGTTACTCCTACGAGCAGTACTTC
-	TRBV27	TRBJ1-5	TRBD1	CASSRTGSHQPQHF	TGTGCCAGCTCACGGACAGGGTCTCATCAGCCCCAGCATTTT
-	TRBV9	TRBJ1-1	-	CASSVADRLNTEAFF	TGTGCCAGCAGCGTAGCCGACAGGTTGAACACTGAAGCTTTCTTT
-	TRBV7-6	TRBJ2-5	TRBD2	CASSVTSGQETQYF	TGTGCCAGCAGCGTGACTAGCGGCCAAGAGACCCAGTACTTC